This T cell receptor (beta chain) was retrieved from a study of immune heterogeneity within non-small cell lung tumors. Study-wide background: Among the tumors, a few were squamous cell carcinomas, roughly ten were non-squamous carcinomas and 1 was not otherwise specified. Notes on the study in general: High-frequency clones unique to single sites coexisted with identical dominant CDR3 beta clonotypes that recurred across tumor sites within a patient. High-frequency T-cell receptor beta clonotypes differed largely between individual patients.

This clonotype was found once. The antigen remains unidentified. A much larger clone sits a single nucleotide away, making a read error possible. Genomic DNA from bulk tumor acted as the template, and about 570 ng was loaded per sample. The authors collected several far-apart biopsies from each primary tumor during surgery. The study enrolled patients with untreated, newly diagnosed non-small cell lung cancer who underwent curative surgery. A total of some 14 patients with newly diagnosed non-small cell lung cancer, all of whom were undergoing surgery with curative intent, made up the donors. Multiplex PCR employing 32 V and 13 J primers generated amplicons of the TCR beta CDR3. From the multiplex PCR reads, TCRdb called clonotypes with MiXCR, one entry per CDR3 protein. In the table there are 14,000 to 15,000 distinct CDR3 sequences, less than 35% of which are singletons. The source of this sequence is a man aged 35-49 years with non-small cell lung cancer. The material sequenced was lung tumor tissue.

CDR3 coding DNA: TGTGCCAGGAGTTACGGGTCCTTGGAGAAAAAACTGTTTTTT. Residues: CARSYGSLEKKLFF. The chain is built from TRBV6-5 and TRBJ1-4; D ambiguous. Germline V lookup: CDR1 MNHEY, CDR2 SVGAGI. The CDR3 consists of 14 residues.